A single T cell receptor beta chain is shown here with its context. What it binds is not known. Other nucleotide sequences from this sample produce the same CDR3. The CDR3 is 12 amino acids. V was shortened by 4 bases and J by 3 bases, with 7 bases between the two germline ends. Germline V lookup: CDR1 SGHTA, CDR2 FQGNSA. TCRdb's copy holds only in-frame clones and misses some; the assay was immunoSEQ multiplex PCR. The sample lists about 89,000 clones, just over 90% seen once, with around 0.71% in the top ten. The data were taken from a study of OX40 agonist ivuxolimab in advanced cancers. Study summary: The study treated patients with ivuxolimab, an agonistic anti-OX40 (CD134) antibody. At roughly 83% male, the cohort had a mean age of about 60 years, ranging from about 23 to 80.

Findings of the study overall: The work left the antigen specificity of expanded peripheral T cells undetermined. People who partly responded at 0.1-3.0 mg/kg had some of the least clonal expansion seen.

The TCR sequence derives from an adult with an advanced solid tumor such as melanoma, head and neck, liver or kidney cancer. The sequenced sample was CD4+ or CD8+ T cells sorted from blood, obtained in a trial of the OX40 agonist ivuxolimab. This chain links TRBV7-2 with TRBJ2-7, with D tentatively TRBD1 (5 bases). In DNA form, the CDR3 reads TGTGCCAGCAGCTCCCAGGGCTACGAGCAGTACTTC. Translation: CASSSQGYEQYF.